This entry is about one T cell receptor beta chain. The target antigen is unknown. The data are from a study of T cell responses to AZD1222 COVID-19 vaccine. The junction had 2 bases not matched to a gene; V was cut back by 5 bases and J by 4 bases. In germline, CDR1 is MNHEY, CDR2 SMNVEV (reference sequence). There are 13 residues in the CDR3. Profiling relied on immunoSEQ multiplex PCR, and the TCRdb table lists in-frame clones only, not all of them. The data hold approximately 92,000 clones, with around 90% observed a single time. Study results and caveats: With dominance at 160-218 and 743-854, vaccine-associated CD4 TCRs spanned spike. Just 5 to 7 people given AZD1222 tested seropositive at baseline. Repertoire sampling happened only post peak T cell response. Clonal diversity may have been underestimated in mostly white British donors.

The clonotype originates from an adult in good health. The material sequenced was peripheral blood, taken on day 0 of AZD1222 vaccination. The V and J genes are TRBV27 and TRBJ2-7; 10 bases are shared with TRBD1. The CDR3 nucleotides read TGTGCCAGCAGTCGGACAGGGGGGTACGAGCAGTACTTC. The encoded protein is CASSRTGGYEQYF.